The rows below give T cell receptor beta chains drawn from one sample of a study of T cells after yellow fever vaccination. Via MiXCR, TCRdb re-called the 5' RACE reads, giving one row per CDR3 protein. In the table there are 300,000 to 400,000 distinct CDR3 sequences, 3% to 4.5% of which are singletons. The sample in question was PBMCs, obtained 5 days after the yellow fever booster vaccination. The source is a man younger than 35 who received the YFV17D yellow fever vaccine. Each CDR3 is given with its conserved first and last residue. A D gene is named only where the DNA matches it firmly. Size tells how often a clone was seen (once, few, many) or the class of an expanded clone, and some rows leave it out.

d_gene,j_gene,v_gene,abundance,CDR3aa,CDR3nt
-,TRBJ2-7,TRBV27,-,CASSLRGPGHYEQYF,TGTGCCAGCAGTTTAAGGGGACCAGGACACTACGAGCAGTACTTC
-,TRBJ1-1,TRBV10-2,-,CASSEEAATYTEAFF,TGCGCCAGCAGTGAAGAGGCAGCGACTTACACTGAAGCTTTCTTT
-,TRBJ2-1,TRBV4-3,few,CASSQDRMYNEQFF,TGCGCCAGCAGCCAGGACCGCATGTACAATGAGCAGTTCTTC
TRBD1,TRBJ2-3,TRBV19,-,CASSIGTVFTDTQYF,TGTGCCAGTAGTATTGGGACAGTCTTCACAGATACGCAGTATTTT
TRBD1,TRBJ2-1,TRBV5-4,few,CASSFSPDRDNNEQFF,TGTGCCAGCAGCTTTTCACCGGACAGGGATAACAATGAGCAGTTCTTC
TRBD1,TRBJ1-1,TRBV5-1,many,CASSPGQGTEAFF,TGCGCCAGCAGCCCCGGACAGGGCACTGAAGCTTTCTTT
-,TRBJ1-4,TRBV4-1,few,CASSPVSTTGEKLFF,TGCGCCAGCAGCCCTGTAAGCACCACGGGTGAAAAACTGTTTTTT
TRBD2,TRBJ2-2,TRBV20-1,few,CSVPKPLAGGFTGELFF,TGCAGTGTCCCCAAACCACTAGCGGGGGGTTTTACCGGGGAGCTGTTTTTT
TRBD1,TRBJ1-4,TRBV24-1,many,CATRGNRTGCEKLFF,TGTGCCACCAGGGGGAACAGGACAGGGTGTGAAAAACTGTTTTTT
-,TRBJ1-1,TRBV7-6,many,CASSLWGLDTEAFF,TGTGCCAGCAGCTTGTGGGGGCTTGACACTGAAGCTTTCTTT
-,TRBJ1-1,TRBV6-5,many,CASSYGPNTEAFF,TGTGCCAGCAGTTACGGGCCGAACACTGAAGCTTTCTTT
-,TRBJ2-7,TRBV21-1,-,CASSPGRLPDSPYEQYF,TGTGCCAGCAGCCCGGGCCGGCTCCCAGATAGTCCCTACGAGCAGTACTTC
-,TRBJ1-1,TRBV5-1,many,CASSWVAGPNTEAFF,TGCGCCAGCAGCTGGGTCGCGGGCCCCAACACTGAAGCTTTCTTT
-,TRBJ1-2,TRBV30,many,CAWARDGYTF,TGTGCCTGGGCCCGGGATGGCTACACCTTC
-,TRBJ2-3,TRBV7-9,many,CASSWDLSTDTQYF,TGTGCCAGCAGCTGGGACCTAAGCACAGATACGCAGTATTTT
-,TRBJ1-4,TRBV7-2,-,CASSFIGDEKLFF,TGTGCCAGCAGCTTTATAGGGGATGAAAAACTGTTTTTT
TRBD1,TRBJ2-7,TRBV10-3,-,CAIRGTGFSYEQYF,TGTGCCATCAGGGGGACAGGGTTCTCCTACGAGCAGTACTTC
-,TRBJ1-1,TRBV4-2,many,CASSQGETTEAFF,TGTGCCAGCAGCCAAGGGGAAACCACTGAAGCTTTCTTT
TRBD2,TRBJ2-4,TRBV4-2,many,CASSLGSGGAKNIQYF,TGTGCCAGCAGCCTTGGGAGCGGGGGTGCCAAAAACATTCAGTACTTC
TRBD1,TRBJ1-1,TRBV12-3/TRBV12-4,-,CASSSWTGASEAFF,TGTGCCAGCAGTTCATGGACAGGGGCAAGTGAAGCTTTCTTT
TRBD1,TRBJ2-1,TRBV5-1,many,CASSLGGQLIYNEQFF,TGCGCCAGCAGCTTGGGGGGACAGCTGATCTACAATGAGCAGTTCTTC
-,TRBJ1-1,TRBV27,few,CASSFLDEAFF,TGTGCCAGCAGTTTTCTAGATGAAGCTTTCTTT
-,TRBJ2-7,TRBV27,few,CASSLVSDTYEQYF,TGTGCCAGCAGTTTGGTGAGTGATACCTACGAGCAGTACTTC
TRBD2,TRBJ2-1,TRBV27,-,CASREGLAGINEQFF,TGTGCCAGCAGAGAGGGACTAGCGGGGATCAATGAGCAGTTCTTC
-,TRBJ1-1,TRBV4-1,many,CASKGRSFMNTEAFF,TGCGCCAGCAAGGGCCGCTCTTTTATGAACACTGAAGCTTTCTTT
TRBD1,TRBJ1-1,TRBV7-7,many,CASSEGQGTEAFF,TGTGCTAGCAGCGAGGGACAGGGAACTGAAGCTTTCTTT
-,TRBJ2-1,TRBV6-6,many,CASSYVSSNEQFF,TGTGCCAGCAGTTACGTCTCTAGCAATGAGCAGTTCTTC
-,TRBJ2-5,TRBV7-9,-,CASSLWGRKYQETQYF,TGTGCCAGCAGCTTATGGGGGAGGAAGTACCAAGAGACCCAGTACTTC
TRBD2,TRBJ2-3,TRBV6-5,-,CASSHPGGADTQYF,TGTGCCAGCAGTCACCCCGGGGGGGCGGATACGCAGTATTTT
TRBD2,TRBJ2-3,TRBV14,-,CASSQGNRAGGTDTQYF,TGTGCCAGCAGCCAAGGAAACCGAGCGGGGGGTACAGATACGCAGTATTTT
TRBD1,TRBJ1-2,TRBV2,few,CASRAGTGPLYGYTF,TGTGCCAGCAGGGCGGGGACAGGTCCACTCTATGGCTACACCTTC
-,TRBJ2-1,TRBV23-1,-,CASRVGSDNEQFF,TGCGCCAGCAGGGTAGGGAGCGACAATGAGCAGTTCTTC
TRBD2,TRBJ2-1,TRBV6-5,-,CASSRRLAGVSDEQFF,TGTGCCAGCAGTCGGCGACTAGCGGGGGTGTCTGATGAGCAGTTCTTC
TRBD1,TRBJ2-3,TRBV3-1,many,CASSHIDRGLGDTQYF,TGTGCCAGCAGCCACATCGACAGGGGGCTTGGAGATACGCAGTATTTT
TRBD1,TRBJ1-5,TRBV6-6,many,CASRSGTDNQPQHF,TGTGCCAGCAGGTCCGGGACAGACAATCAGCCCCAGCATTTT
-,TRBJ1-5,TRBV5-1,few,CASSLSGLPGQPQHF,TGCGCCAGCAGCCTGTCGGGACTCCCGGGTCAGCCCCAGCATTTT
-,TRBJ2-5,TRBV20-1,many,CSARVGLRGEWETQYF,TGCAGTGCTAGAGTCGGGCTGAGGGGAGAGTGGGAGACCCAGTACTTC
-,TRBJ1-5,TRBV30,-,CAWSAWSNQPQHF,TGTGCCTGGAGTGCTTGGAGCAATCAGCCCCAGCATTTT
TRBD2,TRBJ2-7,TRBV6-5,few,CASSRTGSSGGVYEQYF,TGTGCCAGCAGTCGGACAGGGTCCAGCGGGGGGGTCTACGAGCAGTACTTC
TRBD2,TRBJ2-4,TRBV7-2,many,CASSLAWASGGRNIQYF,TGTGCCAGCAGCTTAGCGTGGGCTAGCGGGGGGCGGAACATTCAGTACTTC
TRBD1,TRBJ1-1,TRBV20-1,many,CSAGDSSSEAFF,TGCAGTGCTGGGGACAGTTCTTCTGAAGCTTTCTTT
-,TRBJ2-1,TRBV5-6,-,CASSIPGGQQFF,TGTGCCAGCAGCATACCCGGCGGACAGCAGTTCTTC
-,TRBJ2-7,TRBV7-6,many,CASSLVGREQYF,TGTGCCAGCAGCTTAGTTGGCAGAGAGCAGTACTTC
-,TRBJ2-7,TRBV20-1,few,CSARDYGETAYEQYF,TGCAGTGCTAGAGATTACGGGGAGACCGCCTACGAGCAGTACTTC
-,TRBJ1-5,TRBV6-6,few,CASSYQWGDQPQHF,TGTGCCAGCAGTTACCAATGGGGGGATCAGCCCCAGCATTTT
-,TRBJ1-2,TRBV20-1,-,CGGGNYGYTF,TGCGGGGGGGGTAACTATGGCTACACCTTC
TRBD2,TRBJ2-1,TRBV30,many,CAWERGPGFSEQFF,TGTGCCTGGGAGCGGGGGCCGGGGTTTTCCGAGCAGTTCTTC
-,TRBJ2-1,TRBV7-9,many,CASSLTVQSSYNEQFF,TGTGCCAGCAGCTTAACCGTCCAAAGCTCCTACAATGAGCAGTTCTTC
-,TRBJ2-1,TRBV11-2,few,CASSLDWVQFF,TGTGCCAGCAGCTTAGATTGGGTGCAGTTCTTC
-,TRBJ1-4,TRBV5-1,-,CASSSNPGRYNEKLFF,TGCGCCAGCAGCTCAAATCCTGGCAGGTATAATGAAAAACTGTTTTTT
-,TRBJ1-2,TRBV27,few,CASSHTEGYGYTF,TGTGCCAGCAGCCACACGGAGGGGTATGGCTACACCTTC
TRBD1,TRBJ2-1,TRBV12-5,-,CASGVRTGTGENEQFF,TGTGCTAGTGGGGTCCGGACAGGGACGGGGGAGAATGAGCAGTTCTTC
-,TRBJ2-4,TRBV7-2,-,CASSLGQRLAKNIQYF,TGTGCCAGCAGCTTAGGGCAGCGGCTAGCCAAAAACATTCAGTACTTC
-,TRBJ2-7,TRBV7-9,-,CASTAGVSYEQYF,TGTGCCAGCACCGCAGGGGTATCCTACGAGCAGTACTTC